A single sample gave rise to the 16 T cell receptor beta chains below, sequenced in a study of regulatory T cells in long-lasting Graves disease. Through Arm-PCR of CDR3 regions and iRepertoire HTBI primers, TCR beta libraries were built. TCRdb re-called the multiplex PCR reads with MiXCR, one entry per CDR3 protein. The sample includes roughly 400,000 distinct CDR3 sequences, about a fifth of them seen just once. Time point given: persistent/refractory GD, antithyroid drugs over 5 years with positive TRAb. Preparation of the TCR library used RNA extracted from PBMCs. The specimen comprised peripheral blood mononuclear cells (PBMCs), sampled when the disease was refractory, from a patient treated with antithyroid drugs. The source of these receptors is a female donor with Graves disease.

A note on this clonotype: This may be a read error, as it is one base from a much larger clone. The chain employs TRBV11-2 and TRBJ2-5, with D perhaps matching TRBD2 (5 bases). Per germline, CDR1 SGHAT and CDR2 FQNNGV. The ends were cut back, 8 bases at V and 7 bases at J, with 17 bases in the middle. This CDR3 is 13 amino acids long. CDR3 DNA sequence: TGTGCCAGCCCCCGGGTGGCCGGGGTGACCCAGTACTTC. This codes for CASPRVAGVTQYF.

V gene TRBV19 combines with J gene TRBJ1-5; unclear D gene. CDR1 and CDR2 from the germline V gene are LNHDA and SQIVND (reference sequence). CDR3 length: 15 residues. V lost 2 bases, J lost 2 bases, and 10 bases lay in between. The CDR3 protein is CASSITLGGNQPQHF. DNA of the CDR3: TGTGCCAGTAGTATAACGTTGGGCGGCAATCAGCCCCAGCATTTT.

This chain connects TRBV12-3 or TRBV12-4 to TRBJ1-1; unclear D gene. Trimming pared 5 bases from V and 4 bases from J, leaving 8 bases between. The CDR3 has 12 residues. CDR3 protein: CASSPLFTEAFF. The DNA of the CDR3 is TGTGCCAGCAGTCCCTTATTCACTGAAGCTTTCTTT.

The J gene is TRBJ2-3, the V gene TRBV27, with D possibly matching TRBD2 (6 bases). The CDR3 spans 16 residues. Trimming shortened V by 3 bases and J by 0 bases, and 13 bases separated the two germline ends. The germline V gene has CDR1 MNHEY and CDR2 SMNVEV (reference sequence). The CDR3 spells CASSFRYGTSTDTQYF. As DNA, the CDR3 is TGTGCCAGCAGTTTCCGTTACGGGACTAGCACAGATACGCAGTATTTT.

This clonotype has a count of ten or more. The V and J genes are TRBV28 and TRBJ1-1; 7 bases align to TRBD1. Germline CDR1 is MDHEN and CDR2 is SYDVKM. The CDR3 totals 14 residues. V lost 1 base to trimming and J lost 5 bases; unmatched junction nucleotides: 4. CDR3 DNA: TGTGCCAGCAGTTTATCGGCAGGGGGGACTGAAGCTTTCTTT. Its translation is CASSLSAGGTEAFF. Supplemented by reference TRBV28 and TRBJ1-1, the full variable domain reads DVKVTQSSRYLVKRTGEKVFLECVQDMDHENMFWYRQDPGLGLRLIYFSYDVKMKEKGDIPEGYSVSREKKERFSLILESASTNQTSMYLCASSLSAGGTEAFFGQGTRLTVV.

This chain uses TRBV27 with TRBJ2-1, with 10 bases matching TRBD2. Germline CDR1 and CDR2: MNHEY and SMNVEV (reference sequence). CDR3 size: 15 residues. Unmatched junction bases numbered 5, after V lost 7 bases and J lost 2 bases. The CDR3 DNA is TGTGCCAGCAAGGTAGCGGGGGGAACCTACAATGAGCAGTTCTTC. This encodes CASKVAGGTYNEQFF.

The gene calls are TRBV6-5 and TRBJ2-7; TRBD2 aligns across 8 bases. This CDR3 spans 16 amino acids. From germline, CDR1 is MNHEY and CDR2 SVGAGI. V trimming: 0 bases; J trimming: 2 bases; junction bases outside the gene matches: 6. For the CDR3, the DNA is TGTGCCAGCAGTTACTCGAAGGCGGGAGGCGCCTACGAGCAGTACTTC. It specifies CASSYSKAGGAYEQYF.

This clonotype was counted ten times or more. As DNA, the CDR3 is TGTGCCAGCAGCCAAAAGACTGAAGCTTTCTTT. Translating it yields CASSQKTEAFF. This chain joins TRBV3-1 and TRBJ1-1; no clear D gene. The V end was cut by 2 bases, the J end by 5 bases, with 3 bases between. The germline V gene has CDR1 LGHDT and CDR2 YNNKEL (reference sequence). CDR3 size: 11 residues.

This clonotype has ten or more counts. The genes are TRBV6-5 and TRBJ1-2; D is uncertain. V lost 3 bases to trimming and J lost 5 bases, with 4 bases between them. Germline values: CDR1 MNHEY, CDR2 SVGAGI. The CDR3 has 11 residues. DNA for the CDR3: TGTGCCAGCAGTTATGGTTATGGCTACACCTTC. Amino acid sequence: CASSYGYGYTF.

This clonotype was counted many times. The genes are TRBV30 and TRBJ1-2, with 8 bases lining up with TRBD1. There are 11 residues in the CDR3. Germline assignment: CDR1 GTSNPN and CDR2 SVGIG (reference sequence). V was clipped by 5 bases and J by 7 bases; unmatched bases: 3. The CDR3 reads CAWGTGFGYTF. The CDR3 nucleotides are TGTGCCTGGGGGACAGGCTTTGGCTACACCTTC.

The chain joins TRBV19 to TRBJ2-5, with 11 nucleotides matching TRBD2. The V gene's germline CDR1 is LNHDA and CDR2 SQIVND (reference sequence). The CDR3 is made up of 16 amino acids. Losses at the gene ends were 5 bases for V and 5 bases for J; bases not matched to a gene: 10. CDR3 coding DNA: TGTGCCAGTAGTTCAACTAGCGGGAGTTCGCGGGAGACCCAGTACTTC. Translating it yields CASSSTSGSSRETQYF.

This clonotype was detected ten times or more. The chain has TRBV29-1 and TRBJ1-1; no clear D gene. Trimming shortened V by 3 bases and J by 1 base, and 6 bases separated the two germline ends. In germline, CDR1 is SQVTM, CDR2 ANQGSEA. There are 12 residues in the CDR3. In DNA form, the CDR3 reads TGCAGCGTTGATCTGGGGAACACTGAAGCTTTCTTT. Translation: CSVDLGNTEAFF.

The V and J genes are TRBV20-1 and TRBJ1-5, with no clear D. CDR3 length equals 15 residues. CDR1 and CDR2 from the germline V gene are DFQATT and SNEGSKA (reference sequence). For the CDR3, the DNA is TGCAGGGCCATTGAGGGCCCCTATAGCAATCAGCCCCAGCATTTT. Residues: CRAIEGPYSNQPQHF.

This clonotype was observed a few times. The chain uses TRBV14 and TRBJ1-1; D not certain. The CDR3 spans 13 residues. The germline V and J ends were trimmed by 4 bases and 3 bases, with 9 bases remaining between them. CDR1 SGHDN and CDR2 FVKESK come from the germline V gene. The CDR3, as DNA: TGTGCCAGCAGCCCCTGGGCTTACACTGAAGCTTTCTTT. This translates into CASSPWAYTEAFF.

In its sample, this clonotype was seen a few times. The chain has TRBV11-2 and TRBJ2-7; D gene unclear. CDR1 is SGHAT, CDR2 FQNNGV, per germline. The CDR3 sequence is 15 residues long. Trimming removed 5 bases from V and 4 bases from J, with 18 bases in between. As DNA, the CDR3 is TGTGCCAGCAGCCACGGACGCTTCGATTCATACGAGCAGTACTTC. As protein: CASSHGRFDSYEQYF.

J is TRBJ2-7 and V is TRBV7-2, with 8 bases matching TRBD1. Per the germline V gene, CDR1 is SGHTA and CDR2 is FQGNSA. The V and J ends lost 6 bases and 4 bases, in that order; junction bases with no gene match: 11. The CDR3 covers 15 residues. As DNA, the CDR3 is TGTGCCAGCAGACCTGACAGGGGCGGTTTGTACGAGCAGTACTTC. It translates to CASRPDRGGLYEQYF.